This T cell receptor (beta chain) stems from a study of response to subunit inactivated influenza vaccine. Using its own MiXCR run on the RT-PCR reads, TCRdb lists one record per CDR3 protein. This table holds 150,000 to 200,000 distinct CDR3 sequences, around 10% found once. The sequence derives from a man aged 50-75 years who received an inactivated influenza vaccine. This sample comprised CD8+ T cells sorted from PBMCs, obtained about 24 months after vaccination.

The CDR3: CASSLGTDGPEQYF. The CDR3 coding sequence is TGTGCCAGCAGTCTGGGGACAGACGGGCCCGAGCAGTACTTC. This rearrangement joins TRBV7-6 to TRBJ2-7; 7 bases agree with TRBD1. CDR1 is SGHVS, CDR2 FNYEAQ, per germline. The CDR3 totals 14 residues. V was pared by 6 bases and J by 6 bases, with 11 bases of the junction left unmatched.